These T cell receptor beta chains were read from a single sample in a study of cytomegalovirus exposure and HLA in healthy donors. TCRdb's copy holds only in-frame clones and misses some; the assay was immunoSEQ multiplex PCR. The data show over 150,000 clones, over 70% seen once. Sequencing used PBMCs. These receptor sequences come from a woman between 45 and 60 years old in good health and CMV-seropositive. Each CDR3 is given with its conserved first and last residue. D genes are given only for firm matches. Expanded clones get a size class; other rows say once, few or many, or leave the size out.

CDR3 DNA: TGTGCCAGCAGCCAGGGGGCGTCCACGCTGCTGGGCACTGAAGCTTTCTTT; CDR3 protein: CASSQGASTLLGTEAFF; clone size: NA; D gene: NA; CDR3 length: 17; V gene: TRBV4-2; J gene: TRBJ1-1
CDR3 DNA: TGTGCCAGCTCACTCTGGACTAGCGGGCCTGGGGATGAGCAGTTCTTC; CDR3 protein: CASSLWTSGPGDEQFF; clone size: NA; D gene: TRBD2; CDR3 length: 16; V gene: TRBV18; J gene: TRBJ2-1
CDR3 DNA: TGTGCCAGCAGGGACAGGGGTAGCACAGATACGCAGTATTTT; CDR3 protein: CASRDRGSTDTQYF; clone size: few; D gene: TRBD1; CDR3 length: 14; V gene: TRBV2; J gene: TRBJ2-3
CDR3 DNA: TGTGCCAGCAGTTTACGGGGTAATGAAAAACTGTTTTTT; CDR3 protein: CASSLRGNEKLFF; clone size: NA; D gene: NA; CDR3 length: 13; V gene: TRBV27; J gene: TRBJ1-4
CDR3 DNA: TGTGCCAGCAGTTTAGACCGGACAGGCGCAAACACTGAAGCTTTCTTT; CDR3 protein: CASSLDRTGANTEAFF; clone size: NA; D gene: TRBD1; CDR3 length: 16; V gene: TRBV28; J gene: TRBJ1-1
CDR3 DNA: TGTGCCAGCAACTCTAGCTCCTACGAGCAGTACTTC; CDR3 protein: CASNSSSYEQYF; clone size: NA; D gene: NA; CDR3 length: 12; V gene: TRBV7-9; J gene: TRBJ2-7
CDR3 DNA: TGTGCCAGCAGCGCACTAGCGGGGGGCGCGAACACCGGGGAGCTGTTTTTT; CDR3 protein: CASSALAGGANTGELFF; clone size: NA; D gene: TRBD2; CDR3 length: 17; V gene: TRBV7-2; J gene: TRBJ2-2
CDR3 DNA: TGTGCCAGCACAAGCTCTGGGGCCAACGGCCTGACTTTC; CDR3 protein: CASTSSGANGLTF; clone size: NA; D gene: NA; CDR3 length: 13; V gene: TRBV28; J gene: TRBJ2-6
CDR3 DNA: TGTGCCAGCAGTTTATCGGACAGGGCTAACTATGGCTACACCTTC; CDR3 protein: CASSLSDRANYGYTF; clone size: NA; D gene: TRBD1; CDR3 length: 15; V gene: TRBV28; J gene: TRBJ1-2
CDR3 DNA: TGTGCCAGCACCGCGGGGGGTCTTGGAAACACCATATATTTT; CDR3 protein: CASTAGGLGNTIYF; clone size: NA; D gene: NA; CDR3 length: 14; V gene: TRBV28; J gene: TRBJ1-3
CDR3 DNA: TGTGCCAGCAGCTTCTCCCCGGACAGTAATCAGCCCCAGCATTTT; CDR3 protein: CASSFSPDSNQPQHF; clone size: few; D gene: NA; CDR3 length: 15; V gene: TRBV7-2; J gene: TRBJ1-5
CDR3 DNA: TGTGCCAGCACCCCGGGACAGTTGAACACTGAAGCTTTCTTT; CDR3 protein: CASTPGQLNTEAFF; clone size: NA; D gene: TRBD1; CDR3 length: 14; V gene: TRBV28; J gene: TRBJ1-1
CDR3 DNA: TGCGCCAGCAGCGCCGGGACAGGGGAAAGCGAGCAGTACTTC; CDR3 protein: CASSAGTGESEQYF; clone size: NA; D gene: TRBD1; CDR3 length: 14; V gene: TRBV5-1; J gene: TRBJ2-7
CDR3 DNA: TGTGCCAGTACCCCTCGGACAGGTCTTGAAGCTTTCTTT; CDR3 protein: CASTPRTGLEAFF; clone size: NA; D gene: TRBD1; CDR3 length: 13; V gene: TRBV19; J gene: TRBJ1-1
CDR3 DNA: TGTGCCAGCAGCCTCGAGCCGACGACTGCCCAGTACTTC; CDR3 protein: CASSLEPTTAQYF; clone size: once; D gene: NA; CDR3 length: 13; V gene: TRBV7-3; J gene: TRBJ2-5
CDR3 DNA: TGCGCCAGAGAGGACAGAGCGAGCCCGAGGAACTTTATGTACTATGGCTACACCTTC; CDR3 protein: CAREDRASPRNFMYYGYTF; clone size: NA; D gene: NA; CDR3 length: 19; V gene: TRBV23-1; J gene: TRBJ1-2
CDR3 DNA: TGTGCCAGCAGCTTAGTGGCAGGGGACGAGCAGTACTTC; CDR3 protein: CASSLVAGDEQYF; clone size: NA; D gene: NA; CDR3 length: 13; V gene: TRBV7-2; J gene: TRBJ2-7
CDR3 DNA: TGCGCCAGGTTGGGGCGGGGTAGCACAGATACGCAGTATTTT; CDR3 protein: CARLGRGSTDTQYF; clone size: few; D gene: NA; CDR3 length: 14; V gene: TRBV5-1; J gene: TRBJ2-3
CDR3 DNA: TGTGCCAGCAGCTTTGGAGTTTCGAGCTCCTATAATTCACCCCTCCACTTT; CDR3 protein: CASSFGVSSSYNSPLHF; clone size: NA; D gene: NA; CDR3 length: 17; V gene: TRBV7-9; J gene: TRBJ1-6
CDR3 DNA: TGTGCCAGCAGCTTAGGGGCCTGGCGGGGGTACAATGAGCAGTTCTTC; CDR3 protein: CASSLGAWRGYNEQFF; clone size: NA; D gene: TRBD2; CDR3 length: 16; V gene: TRBV7-6; J gene: TRBJ2-1
CDR3 DNA: TGTGCCAGCAGCATAGGCGTAGATCAAGTGGGCTACACCTTC; CDR3 protein: CASSIGVDQVGYTF; clone size: NA; D gene: NA; CDR3 length: 14; V gene: TRBV7-8; J gene: TRBJ1-2
CDR3 DNA: TGTGCCAGCAGCGCAGGGGGTTGGGCAGATACGCAGTATTTT; CDR3 protein: CASSAGGWADTQYF; clone size: NA; D gene: TRBD1; CDR3 length: 14; V gene: TRBV9; J gene: TRBJ2-3
CDR3 DNA: TGTGCCAGTAGTCCTGTCGACTCCCCGAGAGGTCAGCCCCAGCATTTT; CDR3 protein: CASSPVDSPRGQPQHF; clone size: NA; D gene: NA; CDR3 length: 16; V gene: TRBV19; J gene: TRBJ1-5
CDR3 DNA: TGTGCCAGCAGTGTACAGGGGTACGACATTCAGTACTTC; CDR3 protein: CASSVQGYDIQYF; clone size: few; D gene: TRBD1; CDR3 length: 13; V gene: TRBV6-1; J gene: TRBJ2-4
CDR3 DNA: TGTGCCAGCAGTTACCCGGGACAGGACCAAGAGACCCAGTACTTC; CDR3 protein: CASSYPGQDQETQYF; clone size: once; D gene: TRBD1; CDR3 length: 15; V gene: TRBV6-6; J gene: TRBJ2-5
CDR3 DNA: TGTGCCAGTTCCGGGACAGCTAAGATTAACTATGGCTACACCTTC; CDR3 protein: CASSGTAKINYGYTF; clone size: NA; D gene: TRBD1; CDR3 length: 15; V gene: TRBV19; J gene: TRBJ1-2
CDR3 DNA: TGTGCCAGCAGCGCCCGGGGGGAGAACACCGGGGAGCTGTTTTTT; CDR3 protein: CASSARGENTGELFF; clone size: NA; D gene: TRBD2; CDR3 length: 15; V gene: TRBV9; J gene: TRBJ2-2